The entry below gives a single T cell receptor beta chain sequence along with its context. Its matching antigen is unknown. Per the germline V gene, CDR1 is LNHNV and CDR2 is YYDKDF (reference sequence). Trimming stripped 9 bases from V and 5 bases from J, with 11 bases between. The CDR3 totals 11 residues. Over 95% purity was reached by all sorted populations. This specimen comes from a study of beta chain features in type 1 diabetes. Study results and limitations: TCRB CDR3s were moderately but significantly shorter in Type 1 diabetes patients in all four CD4+ subsets. Among type 1 diabetes patients, VDJ junctions had fewer insertions and more deletions.

As every portion of the isolated RNA was reverse transcribed, the sequencing read expressed TCRB transcripts. Some clones are missing from TCRdb's copy, which holds only in-frame ones; the method was immunoSEQ multiplex PCR. The sample lists approximately 170,000 clones, roughly 65% occurring once. The clonotype originates from a man aged 30 to 39 with type 1 diabetes. V usage is TRBV15 and J usage is TRBJ2-7; tentative D call: TRBD1 (6 bases). Sequencing was carried out using naive CD4+ T cells from blood. The CDR3, as DNA: TGTGCCACTTCAAGGGGGAACGAGCAGTACTTC. Protein sequence: CATSRGNEQYF.